This T cell receptor (beta chain) was recorded in a study of cytomegalovirus exposure and HLA in healthy donors (dated by TCRdb to between 2016 and 2019). In the study overall: According to a later analysis, one platform produced both the 110 or so validation repertoires and the 550 to 800 repertoires of the first cohort. The study was designed to test whether signatures of past pathogen exposure could be identified by cataloging public T cell receptors. The study combined high-throughput TCR immunosequencing, statistical association of individual TCRs with disease status, and machine learning to predict cytomegalovirus infection status. A separate validation cohort of some 130 different subjects was used in addition to the roughly 620-subject first cohort.

Overall study outcomes, separate from this receptor: According to the authors, the approach could potentially be generalized to other disease states and immunological phenotypes. Across donors, most TCR sequences were observed very rarely, whereas some public TCRs were present in many individuals. In vitro tests confirmed that a few of the cytomegalovirus-associated TCR beta chains recognize cytomegalovirus antigens. The classifier was reported to diagnose cytomegalovirus status with high specificity and sensitivity in both the original and validation cohorts. A later analysis found that TCRs clustered in the first cohort also tended to co-occur in the roughly 120 validation repertoires, with approximately 93% of cluster scores above 0. In the study, some 160 TCR beta chains were listed as associated with cytomegalovirus. A later analysis lacked HLA typing for the validation cohort, so it scored co-occurrence in that cohort across all 120 repertoires.

The method was the immunoSEQ multiplex PCR assay. The paper's processing steps were these. A statistical classification framework was built to diagnose cytomegalovirus status from the catalog of TCR beta chain sequences. What TCRdb holds here is the immuneACCESS table cut down to in-frame rearrangements. Part of the clones is not present; checked against another copy, under half of the missing clones reflect an unresolved V gene, and the others are unexplained. The D gene and trimming were derived from the DNA, and the V and J assignments and clone size from that table. This sample lists under 200,000 clones; 75% to 95% were detected once. The ten biggest clones cover 3% to 3.5% of the sample. Donors formed part of the validation cohort, which comprised 120 subjects and was distinct from the first cohort of roughly 600 subjects. Notes on this clone: Its antigen is unknown. No qualities accompany the bases; no much larger clone lies one base away.

The sample taken for sequencing was PBMCs. This sequence was found in a woman aged 18-30 years in good health and CMV-seropositive.

The nucleotide sequence is given as TGTGCCAGCAGCGTAGCGTGGGGGGGAAGGAATGAGCAGTTCTTC. It translates to CASSVAWGGRNEQFF. This chain is built from TRBV9 and TRBJ2-1, with 7 junctional bases fitting TRBD2. From V the trimming removes 0 bases and from J it removes 7 bases, while the gene matches leave 7 bases of the junction unaccounted for. The CDR3 covers 15 residues, taking in both the cysteine and the phenylalanine. Of the read, only the CDR3 DNA is kept; its 45 bases are in frame from base 1. CDR1 and CDR2 were assigned from the germline V gene as SGDLS and YYNGEE. Joined to the reference TRBV9 and TRBJ2-1 proteins, this CDR3 gives the full variable domain: DSGVTQTPKHLITATGQRVTLRCSPRSGDLSVYWYQQSLDQGLQFLIQYYNGEERAKGNILERFSAQQFPDLHSELNLSSLELGDSALYFCASSVAWGGRNEQFFGPGTRLTVL.